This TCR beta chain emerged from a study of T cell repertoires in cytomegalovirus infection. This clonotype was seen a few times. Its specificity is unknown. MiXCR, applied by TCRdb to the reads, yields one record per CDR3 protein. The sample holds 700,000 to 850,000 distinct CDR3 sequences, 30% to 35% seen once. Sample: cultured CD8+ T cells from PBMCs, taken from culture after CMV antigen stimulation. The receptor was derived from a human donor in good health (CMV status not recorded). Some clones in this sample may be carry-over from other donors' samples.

CDR3 residues: CASSHHRVGDDEQFF. The CDR3 DNA reads TGTGCCAGCAGCCACCACAGGGTAGGGGACGATGAGCAGTTCTTC. This chain uses TRBV7-6 with TRBJ2-1; TRBD1 is a possible D gene (6 bases). The CDR3 is made up of 15 amino acids. Germline V gene data show CDR1 as SGHVS and CDR2 as FNYEAQ. The V end was cut by 5 bases, the J end by 8 bases, with 19 bases between.